This TCR beta chain was observed in a study of shared clonotypes between healthy human individuals (dated by TCRdb to 2020 to 2021). Context from the whole study: A couple of women and a few men aged 18 to 49 years were included in the cohort. Leukapheresis yielded between about 0.85 and 9 billion PBMCs per donor. To increase sequencing depth and limit assay-specific biases, TCR repertoire library preparation and sequencing were carried out by different laboratories using diverse techniques. For each donor, CD4 naive and CD4 memory were each run on three plates, CD8 naive on two plates, and CD8 memory on one plate. To estimate repertoire size and how much clonotype sharing occurs between individuals, the study deeply sequenced the blood TCR repertoires of several healthy adults. The paper as a whole reports these results and caveats: The genetic and exposure-history diversity represented was limited by the small number of donors. Incomplete sequencing was indicated by rarefaction of sorted-subset datasets, despite the large sequencing depth. Roughly 5% of naive CD4, 3.5% of naive CD8, 2.3% of memory CD4, and about 0.4% of memory CD8 clonotypes were shared across a few donors. Based on pairwise subsampling, the degree of clonotype sharing among donors was expected to be affected by sequencing depth. Compared with non-shared clonotypes, clonotypes shared by all four sorted-subset donors had higher generation probabilities. Larger estimated clonotype richness was generally found for naive subsets than for memory subsets. Only blood was sampled, and tissue TCR repertoires likely differ from those in blood.

For the CD8 naive samples, CD45RO-negative cells were positively selected for CCR7, yielding a CD45RA+CCR7+ population from which TemRA cells were excluded. Donors were healthy HIV-negative adults with no recently reported acute infections or vaccinations. Every donor was a Caucasian adult residing in Nashville, Tennessee, USA. After blood collection by leukapheresis, PBMCs were isolated using Ficoll-Histopaque density gradient centrifugation and then cryopreserved in the vapor phase of liquid nitrogen. Purity and quantity of every magnetically sorted T cell population were checked by analytical flow cytometry. Genomic DNA was isolated from each sorted fraction and quantified by UV absorbance on a Nanodrop 2000c. A remark on this clone: The target of this receptor is not known. Base quality data are lacking; no much larger clone is found one base away.

Using the deep immunoSEQ assay, multiplex PCR amplified TCR CDR3 regions from genomic DNA. Extracted genomic DNA from each cell subset was spread evenly across all wells of several immunoSEQ 96-well plates, with each plate serving as a replicate. For sorted subsets, approximately 0.2 ug of genomic DNA, equivalent to some 33,000 T cell genomes, went into each replicate PCR. The purified libraries were quantified using a Qubit 3.0 fluorometer, sized with a Bioanalyzer 2100, and then quantified again using the KAPA Library Quantification kit. Every immunoSEQ 96-well plate was sequenced on a separate single-read 150-cycle Illumina NextSeq 550 flow cell. Under the source paper's analysis protocol: The immunoSEQ output contained only junctional sequences without quality scores, so filtering could not match that applied to full-length reads. Sequences were annotated with PyIR, a Python wrapper for IgBLAST v1.9, and V/J genes and CDR3 were assigned using IMGT germline references. Reads were filtered out if the reads had weak V/J assignments (E-value above 1e-6), no CDR3, stop codons, out-of-frame junctions, or ambiguous translated residues. V3J clonotypes were defined as sequences sharing an identical inferred V gene, J gene, and CDR3 amino acid sequence. Percentage overlap between repertoires was computed as shared unique clonotypes divided by the size of the smaller repertoire. RTK rarefaction, the Chao1 estimator, and Recon v2.1 estimates of unobserved clonotypes were used to assess repertoire richness. OLGA was used to compute generation probabilities for all TCRbeta clonotypes that the gDNA method yielded from four donors. As stored in TCRdb, this immuneACCESS dataset retains in-frame rearrangements with V and J assigned. A fraction of the clones does not appear; measured against another copy, unresolved V genes explain less than half of the discrepancy, and the remainder lacks a known reason. V and J calls and clone size come straight from that table; D and trimming were deduced from the DNA. The sample table lists 550,000 to 600,000 clones, 95% to 98% of them with a count of one. Of the sample, less than 0.35% falls within the top ten clones.

Based on the germline V gene, the CDR1 and CDR2 sequences are MNHNS and SASEGT. V is clipped by 3 bases and J by 2 bases, and the sequence between their germline boundaries is 22 bases long. The cysteine opens and the phenylalanine closes a CDR3 of 18 amino acids. The kept DNA is CDR3 alone, 54 bases in frame from the first base. Source material: naive CD8+ T cells sorted from blood. The sample's cell subset or site label, in plain terms: CD45RA+CCR7+. The chain uses TRBV6-1 and TRBJ2-5; the D call is possibly TRBD1 or TRBD2, each sharing 6 bases. This TCR was sampled from a man aged 25-45 years in good health. The bases read TGTGCCAGCAGTGACGGGCAGGGGAGGCAGCGGCCGCAAGAGACCCAGTACTTC. Its coded protein is CASSDGQGRQRPQETQYF.